This entry lists 2 T cell receptor beta chains sequenced from one sample in a study of cytomegalovirus exposure and HLA in healthy donors. 60 Vbeta and 13 Jbeta primers were used in PCR. TCRdb's copy holds only in-frame clones and misses some; the assay was immunoSEQ multiplex PCR. The repertoire holds 190,000 or so clones, with 65% to 85% as singletons. The sequencing input was PBMCs. Receptor source: a boy under 10 years old in good health and CMV-seronegative.

The V and J genes are TRBV27 and TRBJ1-6; 7 nucleotides line up with TRBD1. J was trimmed by 7 bases and V by 7 bases; bases with no gene match: 7. CDR1 MNHEY and CDR2 SMNVEV come from the germline V gene (reference sequence). This CDR3 comprises 14 residues. CDR3 sequence: CASTRQGENSPLHF. CDR3 coding DNA: TGTGCCAGCACCCGGCAGGGGGAGAATTCACCCCTCCACTTT.

This chain uses TRBV11-3 with TRBJ2-1; D remains unclear. Germline values: CDR1 SGHNT, CDR2 YENEEA. V lost 1 base and J lost 9, with 16 bases in between. The CDR3 is 15 residues long. The CDR3 DNA sequence: TGTGCCAGCAGCTTAGGGCCCGGTGGTGCGGTTGAGCAGTTCTTC. Amino acids: CASSLGPGGAVEQFF.